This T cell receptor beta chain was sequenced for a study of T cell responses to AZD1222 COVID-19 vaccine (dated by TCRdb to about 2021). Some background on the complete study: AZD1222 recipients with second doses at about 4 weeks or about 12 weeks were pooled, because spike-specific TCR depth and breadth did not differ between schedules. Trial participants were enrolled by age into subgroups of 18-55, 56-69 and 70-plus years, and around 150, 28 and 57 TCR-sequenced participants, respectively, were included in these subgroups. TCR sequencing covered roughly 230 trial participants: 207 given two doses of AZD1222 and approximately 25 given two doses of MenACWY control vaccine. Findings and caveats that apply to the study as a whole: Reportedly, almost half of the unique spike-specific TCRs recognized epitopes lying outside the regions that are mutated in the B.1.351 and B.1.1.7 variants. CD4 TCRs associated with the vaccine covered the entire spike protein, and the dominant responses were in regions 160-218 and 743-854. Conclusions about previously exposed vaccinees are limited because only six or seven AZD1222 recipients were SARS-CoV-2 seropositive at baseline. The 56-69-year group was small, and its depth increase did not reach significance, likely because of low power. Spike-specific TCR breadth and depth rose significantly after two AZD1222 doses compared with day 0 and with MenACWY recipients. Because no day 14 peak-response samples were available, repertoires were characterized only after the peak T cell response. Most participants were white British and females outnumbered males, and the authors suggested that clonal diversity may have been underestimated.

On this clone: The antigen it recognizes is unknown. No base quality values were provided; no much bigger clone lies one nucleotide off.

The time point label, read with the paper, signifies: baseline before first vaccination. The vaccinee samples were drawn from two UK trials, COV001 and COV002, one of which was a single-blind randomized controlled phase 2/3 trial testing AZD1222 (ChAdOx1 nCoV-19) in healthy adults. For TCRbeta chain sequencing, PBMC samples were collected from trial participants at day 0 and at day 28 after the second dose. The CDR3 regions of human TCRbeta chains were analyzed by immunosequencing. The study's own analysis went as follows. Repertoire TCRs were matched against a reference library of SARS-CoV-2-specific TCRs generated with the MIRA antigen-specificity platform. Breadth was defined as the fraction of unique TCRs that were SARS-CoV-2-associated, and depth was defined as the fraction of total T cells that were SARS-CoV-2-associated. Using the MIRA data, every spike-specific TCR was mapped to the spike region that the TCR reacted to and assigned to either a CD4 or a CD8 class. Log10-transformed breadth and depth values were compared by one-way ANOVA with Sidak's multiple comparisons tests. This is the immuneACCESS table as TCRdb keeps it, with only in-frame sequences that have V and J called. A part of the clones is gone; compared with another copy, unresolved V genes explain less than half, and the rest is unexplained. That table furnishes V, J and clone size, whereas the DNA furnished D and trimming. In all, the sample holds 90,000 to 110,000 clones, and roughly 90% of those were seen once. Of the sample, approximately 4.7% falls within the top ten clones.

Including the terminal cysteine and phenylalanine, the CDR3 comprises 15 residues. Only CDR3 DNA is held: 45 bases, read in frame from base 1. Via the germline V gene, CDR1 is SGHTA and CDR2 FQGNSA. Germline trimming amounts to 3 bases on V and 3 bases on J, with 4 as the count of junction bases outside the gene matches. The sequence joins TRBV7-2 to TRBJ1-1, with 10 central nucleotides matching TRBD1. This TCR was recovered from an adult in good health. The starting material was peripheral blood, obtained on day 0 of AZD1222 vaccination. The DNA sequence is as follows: TGTGCCAGCAGCTTCATGGGACAGGGGTACACTGAAGCTTTCTTT. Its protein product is CASSFMGQGYTEAFF. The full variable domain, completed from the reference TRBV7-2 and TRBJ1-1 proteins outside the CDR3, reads GAGVSQSPSNKVTEKGKDVELRCDPISGHTALYWYRQSLGQGLEFLIYFQGNSAPDKSGLPSDRFSAERTGGSVSTLTIQRTQQEDSAVYLCASSFMGQGYTEAFFGQGTRLTVV.